This T cell receptor beta chain was identified in a study of OX40 agonist ivuxolimab in advanced cancers. Study background: Clinicians treated patients with ivuxolimab, an agonistic anti-OX40 (CD134) antibody. Therapy given before enrollment (anti-PD-1, anti-PD-L1 or anti-CTLA-4) was allowed, and roughly 42% had some.

V shed 0 bases and J shed 0 bases, with 8 bases lying between them. This CDR3 has 15 amino acids. Germline V lookup: CDR1 SGHAT, CDR2 FQNNGV. Measured with immunoSEQ multiplex PCR; TCRdb has only the in-frame clones, and not every one. Of roughly 74,000 clones listed, 75% to 90% are singletons. The receptor's source is an adult with an advanced solid tumor such as melanoma, head and neck, liver or kidney cancer. Sequences were derived from CD4+ or CD8+ T cells sorted from blood, sampled in a trial of the OX40 agonist ivuxolimab. The chain has TRBV11-2 and TRBJ1-1; D is ambiguous. The CDR3: CASSLEGSLNTEAFF. As DNA, the CDR3 is TGTGCCAGCAGCTTAGAAGGGTCCCTGAACACTGAAGCTTTCTTT.